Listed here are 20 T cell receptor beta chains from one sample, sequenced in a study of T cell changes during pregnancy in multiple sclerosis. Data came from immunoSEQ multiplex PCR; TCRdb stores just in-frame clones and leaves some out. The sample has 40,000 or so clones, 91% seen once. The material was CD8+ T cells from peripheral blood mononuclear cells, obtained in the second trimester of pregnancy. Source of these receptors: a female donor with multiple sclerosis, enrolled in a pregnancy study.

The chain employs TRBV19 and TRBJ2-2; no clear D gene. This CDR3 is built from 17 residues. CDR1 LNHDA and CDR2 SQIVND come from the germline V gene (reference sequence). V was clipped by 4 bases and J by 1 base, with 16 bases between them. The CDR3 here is CASSTNNGGENTGELFF. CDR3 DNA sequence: TGTGCCAGTAGTACGAATAACGGCGGAGAGAACACCGGGGAGCTGTTTTTT.

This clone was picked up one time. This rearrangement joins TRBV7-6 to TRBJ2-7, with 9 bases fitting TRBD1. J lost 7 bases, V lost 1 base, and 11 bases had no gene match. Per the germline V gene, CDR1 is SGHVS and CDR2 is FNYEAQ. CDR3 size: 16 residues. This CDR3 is CASSLGEGTGLREQYF. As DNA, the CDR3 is TGTGCCAGCAGCTTAGGAGAAGGGACAGGGCTTCGGGAGCAGTACTTC.

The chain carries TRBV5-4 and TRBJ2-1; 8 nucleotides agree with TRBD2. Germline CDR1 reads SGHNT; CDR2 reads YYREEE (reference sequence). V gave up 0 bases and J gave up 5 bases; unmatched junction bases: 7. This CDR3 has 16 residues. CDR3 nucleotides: TGTGCCAGCAGCTTGGGGTCGGGGGGGAACGACAATGAGCAGTTCTTC. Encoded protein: CASSLGSGGNDNEQFF.

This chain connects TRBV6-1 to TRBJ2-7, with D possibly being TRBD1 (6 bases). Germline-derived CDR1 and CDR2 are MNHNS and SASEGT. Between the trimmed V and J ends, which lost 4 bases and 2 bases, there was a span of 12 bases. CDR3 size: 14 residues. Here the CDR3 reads CASSGTGLAYEQYF. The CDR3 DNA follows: TGTGCCAGCAGTGGAACAGGGTTGGCCTACGAGCAGTACTTC.

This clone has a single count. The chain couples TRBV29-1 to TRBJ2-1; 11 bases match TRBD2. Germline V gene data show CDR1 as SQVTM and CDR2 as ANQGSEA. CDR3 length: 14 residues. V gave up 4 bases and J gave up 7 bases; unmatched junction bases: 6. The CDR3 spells CSVVAGGAGNEQFF. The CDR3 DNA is TGCAGCGTTGTAGCGGGAGGGGCTGGGAATGAGCAGTTCTTC.

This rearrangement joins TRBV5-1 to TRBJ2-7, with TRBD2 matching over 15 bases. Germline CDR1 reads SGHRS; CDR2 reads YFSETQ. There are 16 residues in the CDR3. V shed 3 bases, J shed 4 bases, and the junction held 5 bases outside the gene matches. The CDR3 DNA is TGCGCCAGCAGCTGGGGACTAGCGGGAGGAGGGTACGAGCAGTACTTC. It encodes CASSWGLAGGGYEQYF.

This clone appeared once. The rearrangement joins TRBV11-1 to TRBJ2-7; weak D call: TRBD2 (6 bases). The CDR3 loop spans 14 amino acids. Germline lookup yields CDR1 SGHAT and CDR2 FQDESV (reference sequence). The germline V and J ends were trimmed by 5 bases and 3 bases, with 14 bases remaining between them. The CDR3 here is CASSPIGGFYEQYF. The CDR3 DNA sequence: TGTGCCAGCAGCCCGATCGGGGGTTTCTACGAGCAGTACTTC.

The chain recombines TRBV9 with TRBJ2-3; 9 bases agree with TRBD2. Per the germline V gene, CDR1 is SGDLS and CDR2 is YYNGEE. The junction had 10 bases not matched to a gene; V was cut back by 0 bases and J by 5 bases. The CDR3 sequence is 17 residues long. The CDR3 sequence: CASSVEAGGLLGDTQYF. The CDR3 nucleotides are TGTGCCAGCAGCGTAGAGGCGGGGGGGCTTTTAGGAGATACGCAGTATTTT.

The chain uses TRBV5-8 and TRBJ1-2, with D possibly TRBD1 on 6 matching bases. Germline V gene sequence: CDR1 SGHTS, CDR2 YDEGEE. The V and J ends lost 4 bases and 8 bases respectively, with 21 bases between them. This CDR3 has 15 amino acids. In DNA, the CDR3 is TGTGCCAGCAGCGCCCGAGAGGGGGGGCATCGAGGCTACACCTTC. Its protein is CASSAREGGHRGYTF. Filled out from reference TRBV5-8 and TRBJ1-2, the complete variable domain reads EAGVTQSPTHLIKTRGQQATLRCSPISGHTSVYWYQQALGLGLQFLLWYDEGEERNRGNFPPRFSGRQFPNYSSELNVNALELEDSALYLCASSAREGGHRGYTFGSGTRLTVV.

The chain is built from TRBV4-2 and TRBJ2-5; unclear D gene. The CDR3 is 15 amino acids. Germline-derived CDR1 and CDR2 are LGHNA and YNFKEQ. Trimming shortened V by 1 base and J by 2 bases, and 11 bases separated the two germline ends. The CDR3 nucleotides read TGTGCCAGCAGCCAAGGGGTAGCTCCGCAAGAGACCCAGTACTTC. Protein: CASSQGVAPQETQYF.

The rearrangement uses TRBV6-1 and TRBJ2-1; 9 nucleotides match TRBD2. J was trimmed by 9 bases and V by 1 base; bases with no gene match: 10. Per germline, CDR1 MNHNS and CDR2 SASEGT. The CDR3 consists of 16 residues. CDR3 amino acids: CASSEEASGRSIEQFF. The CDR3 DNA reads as TGTGCCAGCAGTGAAGAAGCCAGCGGGAGGTCAATTGAGCAGTTCTTC.

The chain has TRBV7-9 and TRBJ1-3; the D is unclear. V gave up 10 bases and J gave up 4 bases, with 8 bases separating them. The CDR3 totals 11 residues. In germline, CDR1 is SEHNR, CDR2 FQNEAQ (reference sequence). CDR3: CAIPGGNTIYF. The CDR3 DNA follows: TGTGCCATCCCGGGAGGAAACACCATATATTTT.

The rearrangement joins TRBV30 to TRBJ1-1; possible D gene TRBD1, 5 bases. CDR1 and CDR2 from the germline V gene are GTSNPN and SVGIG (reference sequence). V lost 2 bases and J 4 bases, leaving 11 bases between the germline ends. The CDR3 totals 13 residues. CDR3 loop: CAWSWGRVTEAFF. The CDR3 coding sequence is TGTGCCTGGAGTTGGGGGAGGGTCACTGAAGCTTTCTTT.

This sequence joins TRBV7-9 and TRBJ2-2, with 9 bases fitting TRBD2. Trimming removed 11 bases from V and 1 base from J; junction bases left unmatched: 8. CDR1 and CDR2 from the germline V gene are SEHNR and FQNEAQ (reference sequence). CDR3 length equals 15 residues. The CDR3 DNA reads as TGTGCCCCCGGGGCGGGAGGGATGAACACCGGGGAGCTGTTTTTT. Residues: CAPGAGGMNTGELFF.

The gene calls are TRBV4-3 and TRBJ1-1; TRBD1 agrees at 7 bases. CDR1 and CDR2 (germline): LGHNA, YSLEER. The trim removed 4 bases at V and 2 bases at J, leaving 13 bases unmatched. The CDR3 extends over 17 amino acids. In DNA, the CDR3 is TGCGCCAGCAGCCCTATTCCCCTAGGGACAGTCAACACTGAAGCTTTCTTT. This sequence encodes CASSPIPLGTVNTEAFF.

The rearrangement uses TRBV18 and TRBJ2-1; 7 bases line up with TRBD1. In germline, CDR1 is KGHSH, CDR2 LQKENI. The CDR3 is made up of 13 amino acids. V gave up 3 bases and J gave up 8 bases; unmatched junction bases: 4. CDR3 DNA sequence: TGTGCCAGCTCACCTACCCAGGGGGATGAGCAGTTCTTC. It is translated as CASSPTQGDEQFF.

Here the CDR3 reads CASSSDNLEQYF. The CDR3 region has the DNA TGTGCCAGCAGCTCAGACAACCTCGAGCAGTACTTC. The V call is TRBV5-4, the J call TRBJ2-7; D unclear. Per germline, CDR1 SGHNT and CDR2 YYREEE (reference sequence). The CDR3 extends over 12 amino acids. The V gene lost 3 bases and the J gene lost 6 bases, with 10 bases spanning the gap.

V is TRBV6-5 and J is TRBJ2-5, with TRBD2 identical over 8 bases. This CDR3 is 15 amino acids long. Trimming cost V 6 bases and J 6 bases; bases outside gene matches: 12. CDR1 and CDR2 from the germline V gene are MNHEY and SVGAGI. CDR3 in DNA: TGTGCCAGCAGCCCGGGGGCGGGGGGCGGTAAGACCCAGTACTTC. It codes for CASSPGAGGGKTQYF.

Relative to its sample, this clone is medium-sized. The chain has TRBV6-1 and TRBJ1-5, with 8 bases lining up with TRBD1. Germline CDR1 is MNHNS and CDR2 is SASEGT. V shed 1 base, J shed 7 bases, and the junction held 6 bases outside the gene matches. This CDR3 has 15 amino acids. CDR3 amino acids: CASSEGGQGSQPQHF. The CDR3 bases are TGTGCCAGCAGTGAAGGAGGACAGGGTTCGCAGCCCCAGCATTTT.

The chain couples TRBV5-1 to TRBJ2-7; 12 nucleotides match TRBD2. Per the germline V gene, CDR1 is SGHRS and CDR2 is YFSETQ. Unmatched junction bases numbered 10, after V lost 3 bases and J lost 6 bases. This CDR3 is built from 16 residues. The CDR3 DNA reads TGCGCCAGCAGCTCTGGACTAGCGGGGTTAAAAGGCGAGCAGTACTTC. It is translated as CASSSGLAGLKGEQYF.